This TCR beta chain came from a study of post-analysis software for immune sequencing data. Study-level information: Recorded disease courses covered relapsing-remitting, secondary progressive and progressive-relapsing multiple sclerosis. Some patients had no subtype annotation. The study, taken as a whole, reports: TRBV5-6, TRBV5-1 and TRBV20-1 belonged to a set of roughly 5 TRBV segments that were more frequent in patients than controls.

This clonotype has a count of ten or more. The target antigen is unknown. Researchers reported that TCR beta cDNA libraries carried unique molecular identifiers. Each CDR3 protein gets one entry after TCRdb re-called the PCR reads with MiXCR. The repertoire holds approximately 250,000 distinct CDR3 sequences, with 30% to 45% as singletons. CDR1 SEHNR and CDR2 FQNEAQ come from the germline V gene (reference sequence). This CDR3 region has 15 residues. V trimming: 3 bases; J trimming: 2 bases; junction bases outside the gene matches: 3. The V and J genes are TRBV7-9 and TRBJ2-3, with 9 bases that match TRBD1. The TCR sequence derives from a girl between 10 and 17 years old with multiple sclerosis. The sequencing input was blood. The CDR3 loop is CASSLGQGYTDTQYF. CDR3 in DNA: TGTGCCAGCAGCTTGGGACAGGGATACACAGATACGCAGTATTTT.